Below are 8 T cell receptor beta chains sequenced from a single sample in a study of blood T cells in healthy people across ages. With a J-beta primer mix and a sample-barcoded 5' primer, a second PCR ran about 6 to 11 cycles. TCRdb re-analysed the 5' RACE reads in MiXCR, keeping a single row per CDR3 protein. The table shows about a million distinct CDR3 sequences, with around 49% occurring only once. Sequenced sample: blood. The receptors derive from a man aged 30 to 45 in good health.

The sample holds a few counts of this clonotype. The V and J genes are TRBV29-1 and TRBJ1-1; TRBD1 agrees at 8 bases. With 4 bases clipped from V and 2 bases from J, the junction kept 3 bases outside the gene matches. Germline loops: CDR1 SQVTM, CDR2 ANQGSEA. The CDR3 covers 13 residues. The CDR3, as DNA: TGCAGCGTTGTGGGACAGGCTAACACTGAAGCTTTCTTT. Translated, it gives CSVVGQANTEAFF.

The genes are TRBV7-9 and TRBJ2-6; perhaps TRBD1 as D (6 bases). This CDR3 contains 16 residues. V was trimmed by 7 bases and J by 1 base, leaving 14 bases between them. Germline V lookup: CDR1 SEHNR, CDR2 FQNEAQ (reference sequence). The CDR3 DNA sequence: TGTGCCAGCAACCTCCAACAGGGTTCTGGGGCCAACGTCCTGACTTTC. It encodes CASNLQQGSGANVLTF.

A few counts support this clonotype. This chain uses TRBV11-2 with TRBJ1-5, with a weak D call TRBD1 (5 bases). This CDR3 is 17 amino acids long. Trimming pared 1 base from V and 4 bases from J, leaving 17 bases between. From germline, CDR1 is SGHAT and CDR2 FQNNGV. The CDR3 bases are TGTGCCAGCAGCTTAGGGGGGGGACCGGTTGGAAATCAGCCCCAGCATTTT. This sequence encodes CASSLGGGPVGNQPQHF.

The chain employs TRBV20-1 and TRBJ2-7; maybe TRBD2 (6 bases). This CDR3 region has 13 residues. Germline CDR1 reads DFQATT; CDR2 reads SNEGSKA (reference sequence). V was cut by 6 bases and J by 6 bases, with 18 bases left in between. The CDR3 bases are TGCAGTGCCCGGGGACTGACGCTCTCCGAGCAGTACTTC. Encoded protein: CSARGLTLSEQYF.

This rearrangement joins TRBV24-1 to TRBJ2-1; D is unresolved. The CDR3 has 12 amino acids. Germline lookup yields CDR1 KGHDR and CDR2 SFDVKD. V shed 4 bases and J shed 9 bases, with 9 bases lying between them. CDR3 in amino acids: CATSETGLEQFF. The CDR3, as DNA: TGTGCCACCAGTGAAACCGGTCTTGAGCAGTTCTTC.

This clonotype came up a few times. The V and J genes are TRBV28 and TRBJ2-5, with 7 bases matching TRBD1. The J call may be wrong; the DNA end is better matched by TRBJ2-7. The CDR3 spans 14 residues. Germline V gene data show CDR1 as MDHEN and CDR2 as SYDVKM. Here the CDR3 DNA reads TGTGCCAGCTCCTCCAGGGGGACCCCCCTCGAGCAGTACTTC. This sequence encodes CASSSRGTPLEQYF.

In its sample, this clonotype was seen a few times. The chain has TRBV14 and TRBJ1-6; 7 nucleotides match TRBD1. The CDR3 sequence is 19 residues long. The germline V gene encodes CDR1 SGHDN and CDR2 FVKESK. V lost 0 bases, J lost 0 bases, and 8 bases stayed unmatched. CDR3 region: CASSQEPGTASSYNSPLHF. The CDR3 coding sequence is TGTGCCAGCAGCCAAGAGCCCGGGACAGCGAGCTCCTATAATTCACCCCTCCACTTT. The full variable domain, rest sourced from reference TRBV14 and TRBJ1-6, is EAGVTQFPSHSVIEKGQTVTLRCDPISGHDNLYWYRRVMGKEIKFLLHFVKESKQDESGMPNNRFLAERTGGTYSTLKVQPAELEDSGVYFCASSQEPGTASSYNSPLHFGNGTRLTVT.

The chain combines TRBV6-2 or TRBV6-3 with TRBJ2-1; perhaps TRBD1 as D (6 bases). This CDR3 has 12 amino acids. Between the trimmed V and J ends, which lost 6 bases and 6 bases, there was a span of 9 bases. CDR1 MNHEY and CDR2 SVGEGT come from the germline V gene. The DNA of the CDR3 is TGTGCCAGCAGCGGGGACACCAATGAGCAGTTCTTC. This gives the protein CASSGDTNEQFF.